This T cell receptor beta chain was observed in a study of molecular identifiers for immune sequencing clone quantification. Overall study results and limits: Jurkat TCR RNA spiked in from one cell reportedly remained identifiable amid some 950,000 naive cells.

Previously reported methods and listed TCR primers produced the bulk TCR libraries. TCRdb re-analysed the PCR reads in MiXCR, keeping a single row per CDR3 protein. The data show about 510,000 distinct CDR3 sequences, about a fifth seen once. CDR1 and CDR2 (germline): GTSNPN, SVGIG (reference sequence). V gave up 6 bases and J gave up 0 bases, with 12 bases separating them. The CDR3 extends over 13 amino acids. In the case of this clonotype: Its specificity is unknown.

Researchers sorted naive CD8 T cells as cells that were CD8+CD4-CCR7+CD45RA+. The TCR originated in a human donor in good health. Some libraries in this study had Jurkat cell RNA spiked in. Sequenced: naive CD8+ T cells from blood, with Jurkat cell RNA spiked in. Documented subset: FACS-sorted CD8+CD4-CCR7+CD45RA+ naive T cells. V gene TRBV30 combines with J gene TRBJ2-7; D is uncertain. This chain's CDR3 is CACGWLNSYEQYF. CDR3 nucleotides: TGTGCCTGCGGCTGGTTGAACTCCTACGAGCAGTACTTC.